The 30 T cell receptor beta chains listed next were all sequenced from one sample in a study of sequential checkpoint blockade in melanoma. The treatment denotes: randomized to nivolumab then ipilimumab (arm A) or the reverse (arm B). The assay was immunoSEQ multiplex PCR, and TCRdb's table has in-frame clones only and misses some. This table has about 15,000 clones, 77% appearing once. The specimen was CD8+ T cells sorted from blood (inferred from file names), collected from a patient given nivolumab and ipilimumab in sequence. All receptors derive from a human donor with melanoma.

The V call is TRBV5-6, the J call TRBJ2-2; a possible D gene is TRBD2 (5 bases). CDR3 length: 16 amino acids. The V gene's germline CDR1 is SGHDT and CDR2 YYEEEE. V was pared by 2 bases and J by 4 bases, with 15 bases between. CDR3 nucleotides: TGTGCCAGCAGCTTTGGGGAGTCTACGGGCACCGGGGAGCTGTTTTTT. Its protein is CASSFGESTGTGELFF.

This chain joins TRBV4-1 and TRBJ2-5; D is perhaps TRBD1 (6 bases). V was trimmed by 2 bases and J by 2 bases, leaving 9 bases between them. Germline-derived CDR1 and CDR2 are MGHRA and YSYEKL. The CDR3 contains 14 residues. As DNA, the CDR3 is TGCGCCAGCAGCCAACAGGGGCGGCAAGAGACCCAGTACTTC. Amino acid sequence: CASSQQGRQETQYF.

V gene TRBV29-1 combines with J gene TRBJ2-1; TRBD1 aligns across 7 bases. This CDR3 has 12 amino acids. Germline values: CDR1 SQVTM, CDR2 ANQGSEA. Trimming removed 8 bases from V and 5 bases from J; junction bases left unmatched: 6. The CDR3 spells CSTFTGDNEQFF. CDR3 bases: TGCAGCACCTTCACAGGGGACAATGAGCAGTTCTTC.

V usage is TRBV19 and J usage is TRBJ2-2; D remains unclear. The CDR3 has 12 residues. Per the germline V gene, CDR1 is LNHDA and CDR2 is SQIVND (reference sequence). V shed 10 bases and J shed 5 bases, with 11 bases lying between them. The CDR3 here is CAIRGGTGELFF. DNA of the CDR3: TGTGCCATCCGAGGTGGTACCGGGGAGCTGTTTTTT.

The chain joins TRBV7-9 to TRBJ2-2; tentatively, D is TRBD2 (6 bases). CDR3 length equals 15 residues. V dropped 0 bases and J dropped 4 bases, with 9 bases sitting between them. Germline V gene data show CDR1 as SEHNR and CDR2 as FQNEAQ (reference sequence). This CDR3 is CASSLAGGSTGELFF. The CDR3 DNA follows: TGTGCCAGCAGCTTAGCCGGAGGGAGCACCGGGGAGCTGTTTTTT. The whole variable domain, filled in from reference TRBV7-9 and TRBJ2-2, reads DTGVSQNPRHKITKRGQNVTFRCDPISEHNRLYWYRQTLGQGPEFLTYFQNEAQLEKSRLLSDRFSAERPKGSFSTLEIQRTEQGDSAMYLCASSLAGGSTGELFFGEGSRLTVL.

This chain connects TRBV2 to TRBJ2-4; D is possibly TRBD1 (6 bases). CDR1 and CDR2 from the germline V gene are SNHLY and FYNNEI. With 0 bases removed from V and 2 bases from J, the gap between germline ends came to 11 bases. The CDR3 extends over 16 amino acids. This chain's CDR3 is CASSEALRDTKNIQYF. The CDR3 bases are TGTGCCAGCAGTGAAGCGCTTCGGGACACCAAAAACATTCAGTACTTC. The entire variable domain, with the rest obtained from reference TRBV2 and TRBJ2-4, is as follows: EPEVTQTPSHQVTQMGQEVILRCVPISNHLYFYWYRQILGQKVEFLVSFYNNEISEKSEIFDDQFSVERPDGSNFTLKIRSTKLEDSAMYFCASSEALRDTKNIQYFGAGTRLSVL.

The genes are TRBV2 and TRBJ1-5, with D tentatively TRBD1 (6 bases). Per germline, CDR1 SNHLY and CDR2 FYNNEI. The CDR3 is made up of 14 amino acids. Between the trimmed V and J ends, which lost 4 bases and 5 bases, there was a span of 12 bases. The CDR3 loop reads CASSVGTTDQPQHF. Written as DNA, the CDR3 is TGTGCCAGCAGTGTCGGGACAACTGATCAGCCCCAGCATTTT.

This chain links TRBV6-5 with TRBJ2-4; D is unclear. Germline assignment: CDR1 MNHEY and CDR2 SVGAGI. Trimming took 5 bases from V and 4 from J, leaving 12 bases between them. The CDR3 extends over 14 amino acids. CDR3 region: CASSLASPKNIQYF. CDR3 bases: TGTGCCAGCAGTCTGGCTTCGCCGAAAAACATTCAGTACTTC.

This chain uses TRBV7-8 with TRBJ2-7; D perhaps matches TRBD2 (5 bases). The CDR3 loop spans 12 amino acids. Germline V CDR1 and CDR2: SGHVS, FQNEAQ. Trimming took 5 bases from V and 3 from J, leaving 8 bases between them. The CDR3 DNA sequence: TGTGCCAGCAGCCCCCGGGACTACGAGCAGTACTTC. This codes for CASSPRDYEQYF. Using reference TRBV7-8 and TRBJ2-7 for the parts outside the CDR3, the full variable domain is GAGVSQSPRYKVAKRGQDVALRCDPISGHVSLFWYQQALGQGPEFLTYFQNEAQLDKSGLPSDRFFAERPEGSVSTLKIQRTQQEDSAVYLCASSPRDYEQYFGPGTRLTVT.

The J gene is TRBJ2-2, the V gene TRBV7-2, with TRBD2 matching over 14 bases. The CDR3 is made up of 16 amino acids. The V gene end was trimmed by 5 bases and the J gene end by 9 bases; junction bases not matched to a gene: 8. Germline V gene data show CDR1 as SGHTA and CDR2 as FQGNSA. The CDR3 region is CASSHGLAGGRRELFF. The CDR3 DNA follows: TGTGCCAGCAGCCACGGACTAGCGGGAGGCCGCCGGGAGCTGTTTTTT.

This clone has more than one count but fewer than ten. The J gene is TRBJ2-3, the V gene TRBV6-4, with TRBD2 matching over 10 bases. The germline gives CDR1 MRHNA, CDR2 SNTAGT. The ends lost 0 bases at V and 4 bases at J; junction bases unmatched: 4. The CDR3 sequence is 16 residues long. As DNA, the CDR3 is TGTGCCAGCAGTGACTCAAGCGGGGGGGCAGCAGATACGCAGTATTTT. Protein product: CASSDSSGGAADTQYF.

The chain carries TRBV6-1 and TRBJ1-5; D is ambiguous. Trimming pared 6 bases from V and 5 bases from J, leaving 17 bases between. CDR3 size: 15 residues. The germline V gene has CDR1 MNHNS and CDR2 SASEGT. The CDR3 coding sequence is TGTGCCAGCAGGATTAAGGTCGGAGCAGATCAGCCCCAGCATTTT. Encoded protein: CASRIKVGADQPQHF.

The chain carries TRBV27 and TRBJ1-1; TRBD1 matches 10 bases. The V gene's germline CDR1 is MNHEY and CDR2 SMNVEV (reference sequence). The CDR3 covers 17 residues. Losses at the gene ends were 4 bases for V and 10 bases for J; bases not matched to a gene: 18. CDR3 amino acids: CASSSQREVGTGVGAFF. The CDR3 nucleotides are TGTGCCAGCAGTTCCCAACGCGAAGTCGGGACAGGGGTTGGAGCTTTCTTT.

The chain employs TRBV6-5 and TRBJ1-2; no reliable D call. CDR1 and CDR2 from the germline V gene are MNHEY and SVGAGI. V shed 6 bases and J shed 2 bases, with 10 bases lying between them. CDR3 length: 13 residues. CDR3 bases: TGTGCCAGCAGGCCGGGAGGAAACTATGGCTACACCTTC. It encodes CASRPGGNYGYTF.

J is TRBJ2-2 and V is TRBV7-8; possible D gene TRBD1, 6 bases. CDR3 length: 15 residues. Looked up from germline, CDR1 is SGHVS and CDR2 is FQNEAQ. Between the trimmed V and J ends, which lost 5 bases and 4 bases, there was a span of 14 bases. Here the CDR3 DNA reads TGTGCCAGCAGCCGTACAGGGCTGGGCACCGGGGAGCTGTTTTTT. This sequence encodes CASSRTGLGTGELFF.

The CDR3 DNA follows: TGTGCCAGCAGTTTAAGTCAGGGAGGCTACAATGAGCAGTTCTTC. Translation: CASSLSQGGYNEQFF. The chain couples TRBV27 to TRBJ2-1; possible D gene TRBD2, 6 bases. This CDR3 has 15 amino acids. Germline values: CDR1 MNHEY, CDR2 SMNVEV (reference sequence). V lost 2 bases and J lost 3, with 11 bases in between.

The genes are TRBV27 and TRBJ2-7; 7 bases fit TRBD1. The CDR3 runs to 14 residues. The V gene's germline CDR1 is MNHEY and CDR2 SMNVEV (reference sequence). Unmatched junction bases numbered 7, after V lost 5 bases and J lost 3 bases. The CDR3 sequence: CASSPGGRNYEQYF. CDR3 nucleotides: TGTGCCAGCAGTCCAGGGGGACGGAACTACGAGCAGTACTTC.

V usage is TRBV27 and J usage is TRBJ2-1; D is unresolved. Germline V gives CDR1 MNHEY, CDR2 SMNVEV (reference sequence). The CDR3 runs 14 residues. Deletions cut 4 bases from V and 5 bases from J, with 12 bases between. The CDR3 nucleotides are TGTGCCAGCAGTTCCGCAACATTGAACAATGAGCAGTTCTTC. Residues: CASSSATLNNEQFF.

The chain recombines TRBV11-2 with TRBJ2-1; D gene unclear. The CDR3 sequence is 12 residues long. CDR1 and CDR2 (germline): SGHAT, FQNNGV. The V and J ends lost 1 base and 8 bases respectively, with 6 bases between them. In DNA, the CDR3 is TGTGCCAGCAGCTTAGGGGCCCATGAGCAGTTCTTC. It encodes CASSLGAHEQFF.

This clone has only a few counts. The junction does not match germline at one end; this may be a read error. The chain combines TRBV6-6 with TRBJ1-2; D call uncertain. The CDR3 runs to 14 residues. CDR1 and CDR2 (germline): MNHNY, SVGAGI (reference sequence). The CDR3 DNA is TGCGCCAGCAGTGAGTCGTCTGACATATATGGCTACACCTTC. Its translation is CASSESSDIYGYTF.

The rearrangement uses TRBV27 and TRBJ2-7; TRBD1 aligns across 12 bases. Germline CDR1 and CDR2: MNHEY and SMNVEV (reference sequence). Germline trimming cut 0 bases from V and 1 base from J; bases unmatched to any gene: 4. This CDR3 has 17 residues. CDR3 nucleotides: TGTGCCAGCAGTTTATCGGGACAGGGGGCGAAATCCTACGAGCAGTACTTC. Its translation is CASSLSGQGAKSYEQYF.

This chain uses TRBV4-2 with TRBJ2-3, with D unresolved. Trimming removed 5 bases from V and 2 bases from J, with 11 bases in between. This CDR3 contains 14 residues. Germline CDR1 and CDR2: LGHNA and YNFKEQ. Written as DNA, the CDR3 is TGTGCCAGCAGCGGTCCGGTAATCACAGATACGCAGTATTTT. Amino acids: CASSGPVITDTQYF.

The chain carries TRBV2 and TRBJ2-1; tentative D call: TRBD1 (5 bases). CDR3 length: 15 residues. Germline CDR1 SNHLY, CDR2 FYNNEI. Trimming shortened V by 5 bases and J by 2 bases, and 13 bases separated the two germline ends. The CDR3 DNA reads as TGTGCCAGCAGTTCGACAGTAACTACCTACAATGAGCAGTTCTTC. It yields the protein CASSSTVTTYNEQFF. The full variable domain, completed using reference TRBV2 and TRBJ2-1, is EPEVTQTPSHQVTQMGQEVILRCVPISNHLYFYWYRQILGQKVEFLVSFYNNEISEKSEIFDDQFSVERPDGSNFTLKIRSTKLEDSAMYFCASSSTVTTYNEQFFGPGTRLTVL.

This chain links TRBV5-6 with TRBJ2-5; unclear D gene. V lost 4 bases and J 5 bases, leaving 21 bases between the germline ends. Germline V gives CDR1 SGHDT, CDR2 YYEEEE. The CDR3 consists of 16 residues. The CDR3 DNA reads TGTGCCAGCAGCACATTCTTAATGCAGGTCGAGGAGACCCAGTACTTC. This codes for CASSTFLMQVEETQYF.

The rearrangement joins TRBV27 to TRBJ2-7; possibly TRBD1 for D (5 bases). This CDR3 has 13 amino acids. The germline V gene encodes CDR1 MNHEY and CDR2 SMNVEV (reference sequence). Trimming took 4 bases from V and 4 from J, leaving 11 bases between them. The CDR3 DNA reads TGTGCCAGCAGTTACCAGACAGAGTACGAGCAGTACTTC. Amino acid sequence: CASSYQTEYEQYF.

The chain links TRBV10-3 to TRBJ2-1; weak D call: TRBD1 (5 bases). V shed 7 bases and J shed 6 bases, with 7 bases lying between them. The CDR3 covers 11 residues. Germline CDR1 is ENHRY and CDR2 is SYGVKD. The CDR3, as DNA: TGTGCCATCACCCAGGGCAATGAGCAGTTCTTC. It specifies CAITQGNEQFF.

This clone appeared once. CDR3 loop: CATSREGREGLYNEQFF. CDR3 DNA: TGTGCCACCAGCAGAGAAGGTAGGGAGGGCCTCTACAATGAGCAGTTCTTC. V is TRBV15 and J is TRBJ2-1; 7 nucleotides align to TRBD2. The CDR3 sequence is 17 residues long. V trimming: 0 bases; J trimming: 3 bases; junction bases outside the gene matches: 8. Germline V lookup: CDR1 LNHNV, CDR2 YYDKDF (reference sequence).

V gene TRBV27 combines with J gene TRBJ2-5; 9 positions agree with TRBD2. This CDR3 contains 16 residues. The germline gives CDR1 MNHEY, CDR2 SMNVEV (reference sequence). The junction had 6 bases not matched to a gene; V was cut back by 4 bases and J by 0 bases. The DNA of the CDR3 is TGTGCCAGCAGTTGGAGTAGCGGGGGCGACCAAGAGACCCAGTACTTC. Amino acids: CASSWSSGGDQETQYF.

This chain links TRBV13 with TRBJ2-3; D ambiguous. Germline V gives CDR1 PRHDT, CDR2 FYEKMQ (reference sequence). The CDR3 has 14 residues. V lost 3 bases and J lost 2, with 9 bases in between. CDR3 sequence reads: CASSFLGNTDTQYF. CDR3 bases: TGTGCCAGCAGCTTCTTGGGCAACACAGATACGCAGTATTTT.

The chain has TRBV20-1 and TRBJ2-1; D gene unclear. Germline CDR1 DFQATT, CDR2 SNEGSKA (reference sequence). The CDR3 has 11 residues. Trimming pared 3 bases from V and 9 bases from J, leaving 9 bases between. The CDR3 sequence is CSASLMFEQFF. As DNA, the CDR3 is TGCAGTGCTAGTCTAATGTTTGAGCAGTTCTTC.